This passage covers 6 T cell receptor beta chains from one sample sequenced in a study of T cells after yellow fever vaccination. TCRdb ran MiXCR on the 5' RACE reads and lists one entry per CDR3 protein. In the table there are tens of thousands of distinct CDR3 sequences, less than 3.5% of which are singletons. This material consisted of PBMCs, either bulk or a sorted T-cell subset (CD4+, CD8+, memory, or dextramer-sorted; not recorded which), taken about 41 days after the first yellow fever vaccination. All receptors come from a man aged 18 to 29 who received the YFV17D yellow fever vaccine.

This clonotype was observed many times. For the CDR3, the DNA is TGCAGTGCTAGCGAGTCTAATAGCGGGGGGGCCTACGAGCAGTACGTC. Residues: CSASESNSGGAYEQYV. V gene TRBV20-1 combines with J gene TRBJ2-7; the match to TRBD2 covers 11 bases. J lost 2 bases, V lost 3 bases, and 9 bases had no gene match. Germline loops: CDR1 DFQATT, CDR2 SNEGSKA (reference sequence). This CDR3 has 16 residues.

This clonotype was counted many times. This sequence joins TRBV5-1 and TRBJ2-7; no reliable D call. Germline V gene lookup returns CDR1 SGHRS and CDR2 YFSETQ. V was clipped by 4 bases and J by 3 bases, with 8 bases between them. The CDR3 runs to 12 residues. DNA of the CDR3: TGCGCCAGCAGCGCCACATTCTACGAGCAGTACTTC. This codes for CASSATFYEQYF.

This clonotype was found many times. The chain carries TRBV5-6 and TRBJ2-5, with D maybe TRBD2 (6 bases). Germline V gene sequence: CDR1 SGHDT, CDR2 YYEEEE. This CDR3 region has 13 residues. V lost 7 bases and J 5 bases, leaving 15 bases between the germline ends. For the CDR3, the DNA is TGTGCCAGCGGAGACGGGGGAAGGGAGACCCAGTACTTC. The encoded protein is CASGDGGRETQYF.

This clonotype was counted ten times or more. The CDR3, as DNA: TGTGCCAGCAGTCGGGACTCCGGGGGGTACGAGCAGTACTTC. This sequence encodes CASSRDSGGYEQYF. The V and J genes are TRBV6-2 or TRBV6-3 and TRBJ2-7; the match to TRBD2 covers 7 bases. The V segment lost 5 bases and the J segment 4 bases; nucleotides outside the gene matches: 8. The CDR3 runs 14 residues. CDR1 and CDR2 (germline): MNHEY, SVGEGT.

In its sample, this clonotype was seen many times. The V call is TRBV24-1, the J call TRBJ1-1; D gene ambiguous. Per germline, CDR1 KGHDR and CDR2 SFDVKD. The CDR3 length is 12 residues. V gave up 3 bases and J gave up 6 bases, with 7 bases separating them. In nucleotides, the CDR3 is TGTGCCACCAGTGATCCTGGACCTGAAGCTTTCTTT. It encodes CATSDPGPEAFF.

This clonotype was detected many times. The chain recombines TRBV12-3 or TRBV12-4 with TRBJ1-2; TRBD1 agrees at 9 bases. The J segment lost 4 bases and the V segment lost 7 bases, leaving 7 bases of the junction unmatched. The CDR3 runs 14 residues. The CDR3 reads CASNLQGAGYGYTF. CDR3 coding DNA: TGTGCCAGCAATCTACAGGGGGCAGGCTATGGCTACACCTTC.